The clone carrying this TCR beta chain showed up just a few times. Antigen: not known. The sample belongs to a study of T cells after yellow fever vaccination. Findings and limits, study-wide: The booster response re-showed most primary clones: approximately 97% CD4, about 89% CD8.

The 5'RACE template-switching step produced TCR cDNA and added a universal primer site and UMIs. TCRdb processed the 5' RACE reads anew with MiXCR; each CDR3 protein has one entry. Here the sample spans more than 450,000 distinct CDR3 sequences, 21% being singletons. CDR3 length: 15 residues. Trimming stripped 3 bases from V and 2 bases from J, with 12 bases between. V is TRBV12-3 or TRBV12-4 and J is TRBJ2-3; possibly TRBD1 or TRBD2 for D (6 bases each). The sample was PBMCs, taken around 3 weeks after the first yellow fever vaccination. This TCR derives from a man aged 18 to 30 who received the YFV17D yellow fever vaccine. CDR3 residues: CASSLYGGDTDTQYF. The CDR3 DNA sequence: TGTGCCAGCAGTTTGTACGGGGGCGACACAGATACGCAGTATTTT.